This T cell receptor (beta chain) was recorded in a study of long-term antiretroviral therapy in people with HIV. General study points: From the mid-2000s to the late 2010s, blood was obtained, possibly while participants received older ART regimens. Across all time points, the repertoire was dominated by clones that expanded before ART.

This clone appeared a single time. Its target is not known. For each donor, at least one pre-ART and at least two post-ART PBMC samples were available. The content of samples before DNA extraction was roughly 0.9-11 million cryopreserved PBMC. Germline trimming cut 8 bases from V and 0 bases from J; bases unmatched to any gene: 3. The CDR3 has 13 amino acids. Germline V gene sequence: CDR1 MDHEN, CDR2 SYDVKM. The immunoSEQ assay was v3.0, run at survey level. Sequencing used immunoSEQ multiplex PCR; TCRdb keeps in-frame clones, though not all of them. The sample records 30,000 to 50,000 clones, 65% to 90% being singletons.

The V gene is TRBV28, the J gene TRBJ2-7; TRBD2 agrees at 8 bases. The TCR was taken from a woman under 30 with HIV. The material was unsorted PBMCs, obtained just before starting antiretroviral therapy. The CDR3 region is CASWLAGSYEQYF. The CDR3 DNA follows: TGTGCCAGCTGGCTAGCGGGCTCCTACGAGCAGTACTTC.